This T cell receptor beta chain was documented in a study of T cells in Graves' hyperthyroidism and ophthalmopathy (dated by TCRdb to the late 2010s). Background on the whole study: Peripheral blood samples were taken at initial diagnosis, before any treatment was given. TCR Vbeta CDR3 sequencing of 120 to 150 peripheral blood samples (43 ophthalmopathy, over 70 hyperthyroidism and approximately 17 progressor patients) is reported in the paper. After sampling, hyperthyroidism patients received methimazole starting at 30 mg daily, and ophthalmopathy patients received high-dose intravenous methylprednisolone. Prospective prediction of ophthalmopathy was tested in an independent validation cohort consisting of under 20 hyperthyroidism patients and approximately 16 patients who later progressed to ophthalmopathy. The roughly 91 discovery patients were randomly split 7:3 into training and test sets. A discovery cohort of 95 to 100 patients, 43 with Graves' ophthalmopathy and 55 to 60 with stable Graves' hyperthyroidism, was used to find distinguishing TCR V-J signatures. The study also compared thyroid tissue and blood T-cell repertoires from a handful of Graves' hyperthyroidism patients.

Results the study describes overall, beyond this receptor: In validation, the model predicted progression to ophthalmopathy with approximately 70% sensitivity and about 73% specificity, a median of about 6.7 months before onset. Most expanded thyroid clonotypes (frequency above 0.001) were also detected in blood, a finding suggesting that blood repertoires may reflect thyroid immune responses. A model built on a 13 V-J signature distinguished ophthalmopathy from stable hyperthyroidism, reaching around 90% sensitivity and approximately 83% specificity in cross-validation and 80%/75% in testing. Sample size was not statistically predetermined, and blinding of investigators to group allocation was not performed.

Trimming accounts for 9 bases at V and 8 bases at J, while the number of junction bases matched to no gene is 17. There are 15 amino acids in the CDR3, from cysteine to phenylalanine inclusive. Only the CDR3 DNA is retained, 45 bases long and in frame from the first base. From the germline V gene (reference sequence), CDR1 is LNHDA and CDR2 is SQIVND. The TCR beta CDR3 regions were amplified from RNA transcripts. The first round of RT-PCR for the TCR CDR3 was performed with the HTBI primer set and the Qiagen OneStep RT-PCR kit. Libraries were constructed in a second round of multiplex PCR, after which size selection and purification were performed. The libraries were sequenced on an Illumina HiSeq2000 using paired-end 100 bp reads. For the original study's pipeline: SOAPnuke was used to process the raw data, with reads discarded if the reads contained adapters or uncalled bases, had a mean Phred below 15, or lacked an exact constant-primer or identifier match. COPE v1.2.5 was used to merge the high-quality paired reads, and each unique nucleotide sequence was defined as a clonotype. MiTCR v1.1 was used to align the clonotypes against IMGT TRBV, TRBD and TRBJ reference segments. The analysis included only V-J combinations with a frequency above 0.0001, which together covered 98% to 99.2% of the repertoires. The TCS score was defined as the ratio of F50 (clonal expansion) to E x V (chaos), calculated using BLOSUM62-based TCRdist between CDR3 peptides within each V-J. Welch's t-statistics and random forest reduced several hundred V-J features to 13, which were used in a naive Bayes classifier (R e1071). TCRdb redid the processing of the public reads, applying fastp at Q25 and MiXCR, and retained in-frame beta chains. Entries are consolidated by CDR3 protein sequence, retaining the most common genes and DNA. The V and J calls and clone size are TCRdb's, not the authors'. The sample records 400,000 to 600,000 distinct CDR3 sequences, around 21% of which are singletons. About 25% of the sample comes from the top ten.

The table lists this clonotype with many counts. What this receptor recognizes is not known. Base qualities were left out, and no much larger clone turns up one base away. Graves' hyperthyroidism was defined as stable when no progression to ophthalmopathy occurred over 18 months of follow-up. The hyperthyroidism patients were between 18 and 65 years old and newly diagnosed, with a disease duration of less than 2 months. Any patient with an uncontrolled infection, another autoimmune disease, pregnancy or lactation was excluded. Diagnoses relied on clinical symptoms, serum thyroxine and TRAb, thyroid ultrasound and orbital computed tomography. Ficoll-Paque density gradient centrifugation was used to isolate PBMCs from about 9.4 ml of fresh peripheral blood. Total RNA was extracted using Trizol reagent, and RNA quality was assessed on an Agilent 2100 Bioanalyzer.

In this chain, TRBV19 is recombined with TRBJ1-1, and 8 junctional nucleotides match TRBD1. The clonotype was recovered from a young man with Graves' hyperthyroidism. Material: blood. The DNA sequence is TGTGCCAGCCTCCCGGGGAGCAGGGGGCTTATAGAAGCTTTCTTT. It is translated as CASLPGSRGLIEAFF.